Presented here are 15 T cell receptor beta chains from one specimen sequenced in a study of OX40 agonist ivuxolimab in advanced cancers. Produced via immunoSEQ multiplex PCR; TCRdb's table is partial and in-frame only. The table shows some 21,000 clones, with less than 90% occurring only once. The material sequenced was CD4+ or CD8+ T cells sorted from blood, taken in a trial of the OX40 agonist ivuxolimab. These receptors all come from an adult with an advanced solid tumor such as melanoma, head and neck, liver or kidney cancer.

The CDR3, as DNA: TGTGCCAGTTCCGAGGGGGTGGGACTGTTTTTT. It is translated as CASSEGVGLFF. J is TRBJ1-4 and V is TRBV6-5, with D possibly TRBD1 on 6 matching bases. The CDR3 loop spans 11 amino acids. Trimming stripped 9 bases from V and 13 bases from J, with 15 bases between. CDR1 MNHEY and CDR2 SVGAGI come from the germline V gene.

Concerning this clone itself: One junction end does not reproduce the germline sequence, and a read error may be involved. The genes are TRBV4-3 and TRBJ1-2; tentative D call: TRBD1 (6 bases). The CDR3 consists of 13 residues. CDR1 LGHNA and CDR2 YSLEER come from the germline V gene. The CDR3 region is CASGQGQYYGYTF. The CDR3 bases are TGCGCCAGCGGCCAAGGACAGTACTATGGCTACACCTTC.

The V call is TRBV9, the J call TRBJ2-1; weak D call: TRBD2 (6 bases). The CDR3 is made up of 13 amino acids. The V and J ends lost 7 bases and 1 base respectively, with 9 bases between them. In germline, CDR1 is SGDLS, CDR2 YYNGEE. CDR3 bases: TGTGCCAGCGGCGGGATGTCCTACAATGAGCAGTTCTTC. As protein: CASGGMSYNEQFF. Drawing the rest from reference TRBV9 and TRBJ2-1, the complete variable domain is DSGVTQTPKHLITATGQRVTLRCSPRSGDLSVYWYQQSLDQGLQFLIQYYNGEERAKGNILERFSAQQFPDLHSELNLSSLELGDSALYFCASGGMSYNEQFFGPGTRLTVL.

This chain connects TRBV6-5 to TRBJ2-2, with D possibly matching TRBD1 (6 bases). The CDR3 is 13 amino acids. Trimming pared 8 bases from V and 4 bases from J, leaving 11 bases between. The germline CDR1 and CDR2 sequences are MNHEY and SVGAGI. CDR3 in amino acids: CASRDILTGELFF. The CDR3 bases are TGTGCCAGCCGGGACATCCTCACCGGGGAGCTGTTTTTT.

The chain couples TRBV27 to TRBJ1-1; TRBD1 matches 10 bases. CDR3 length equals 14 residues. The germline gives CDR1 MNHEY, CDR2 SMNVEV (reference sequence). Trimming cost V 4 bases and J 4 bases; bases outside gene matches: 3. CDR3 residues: CASSYRDRGTEAFF. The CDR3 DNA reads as TGTGCCAGCAGTTACCGGGACAGGGGCACTGAAGCTTTCTTT.

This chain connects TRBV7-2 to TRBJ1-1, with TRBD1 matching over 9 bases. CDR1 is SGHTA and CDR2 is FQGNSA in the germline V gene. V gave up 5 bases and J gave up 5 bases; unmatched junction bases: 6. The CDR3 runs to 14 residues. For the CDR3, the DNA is TGTGCCAGCAGCGTCACAGGGGGCGGAACTGAAGCTTTCTTT. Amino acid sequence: CASSVTGGGTEAFF.

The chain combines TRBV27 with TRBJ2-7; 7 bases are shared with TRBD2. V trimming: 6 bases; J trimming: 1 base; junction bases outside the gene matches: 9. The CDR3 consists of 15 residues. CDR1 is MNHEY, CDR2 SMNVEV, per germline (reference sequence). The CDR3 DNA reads TGTGCCAGCAGATACAGCGGGATGGGGTCCTACGAGCAGTACTTC. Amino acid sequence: CASRYSGMGSYEQYF.

The DNA for the CDR3 is TGTGCCAGTAGTATATTTACTAGCGGGAGCGAGCAGTACTTC. Encoded protein: CASSIFTSGSEQYF. The gene calls are TRBV19 and TRBJ2-7; 11 nucleotides line up with TRBD2. Germline V lookup: CDR1 LNHDA, CDR2 SQIVND (reference sequence). The V segment lost 2 bases and the J segment 6 bases; nucleotides outside the gene matches: 3. The length of the CDR3 is 14 residues.

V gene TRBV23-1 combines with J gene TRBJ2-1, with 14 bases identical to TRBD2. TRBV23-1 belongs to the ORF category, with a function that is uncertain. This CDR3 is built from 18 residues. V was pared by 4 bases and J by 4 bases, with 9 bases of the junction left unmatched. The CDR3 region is CASSLPPTSGRVYNEQFF. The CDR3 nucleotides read TGCGCCAGCAGTCTACCCCCGACTAGCGGGAGGGTGTACAATGAGCAGTTCTTC.

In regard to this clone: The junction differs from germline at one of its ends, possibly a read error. The CDR3 coding sequence is TGTGCCAGCAGCCCCGGACGGGTTAATCCACCCCTCCACTTT. As protein: CASSPGRVNPPLHF. The rearrangement uses TRBV4-2 and TRBJ1-6; D unclear. The CDR3 is made up of 14 amino acids. Per the germline V gene, CDR1 is LGHNA and CDR2 is YNFKEQ.

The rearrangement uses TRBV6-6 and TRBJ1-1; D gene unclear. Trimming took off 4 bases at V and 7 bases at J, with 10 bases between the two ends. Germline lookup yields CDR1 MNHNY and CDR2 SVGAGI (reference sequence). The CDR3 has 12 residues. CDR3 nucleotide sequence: TGTGCCAGCAGTTTTGGACGGGATGAAGCTTTCTTT. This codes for CASSFGRDEAFF.

CDR3 sequence reads: CASSLDGVFLSGYTF. The DNA of the CDR3 is TGTGCCAGCAGCTTAGATGGCGTGTTTCTGTCGGGCTACACCTTC. The chain is built from TRBV11-2 and TRBJ1-2; D unresolved. The CDR3 consists of 15 residues. CDR1 and CDR2 (germline): SGHAT, FQNNGV. Deletions cut 0 bases from V and 8 bases from J, with 16 bases between.

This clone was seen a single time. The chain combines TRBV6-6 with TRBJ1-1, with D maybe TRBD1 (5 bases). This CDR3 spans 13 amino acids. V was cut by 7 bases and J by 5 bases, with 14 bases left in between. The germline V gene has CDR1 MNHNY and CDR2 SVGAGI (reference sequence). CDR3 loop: CASTRAGKTEAFF. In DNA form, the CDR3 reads TGTGCCAGCACAAGGGCAGGGAAAACTGAAGCTTTCTTT.

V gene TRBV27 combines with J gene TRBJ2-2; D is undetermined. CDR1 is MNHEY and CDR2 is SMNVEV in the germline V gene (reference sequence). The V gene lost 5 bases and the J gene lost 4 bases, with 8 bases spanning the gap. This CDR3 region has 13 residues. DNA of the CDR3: TGTGCCAGCAGTCGCGACGTCACCGGGGAGCTGTTTTTT. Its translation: CASSRDVTGELFF.

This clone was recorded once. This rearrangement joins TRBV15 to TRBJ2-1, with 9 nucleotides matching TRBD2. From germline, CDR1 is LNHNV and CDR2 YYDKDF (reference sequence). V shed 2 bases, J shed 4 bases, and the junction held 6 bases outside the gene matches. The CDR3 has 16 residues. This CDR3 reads CATSRLLAGRYNEQFF. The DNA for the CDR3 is TGTGCCACCAGCAGACTACTAGCGGGCAGGTACAATGAGCAGTTCTTC.